This T cell receptor (beta chain) derives from a study of shared clonotypes between healthy human individuals. Overall study results and limits: Sharing across four donors was highest in naive CD4 (around 5%) and lowest in memory CD8 (around 0.4%). Among non-shared clonotypes, generation probabilities were lower than among those shared by all four donors.

Sequencing used immunoSEQ multiplex PCR; TCRdb keeps in-frame clones, though not all of them. The sample lists about 2,200,000 clones, 90% to 95% seen once, with roughly 1.7% in the top ten. As for this clone: Its antigen is not known.

Naive CD8 cells were CD45RO-negative, positively selected for CCR7, excluding terminally differentiated effector memory CD45RA+ cells. This sequence was found in a man between 18 and 35 years old in good health. Some clones in this sample may be carry-over from other donors' samples. Material for sequencing was naive CD8+ T cells from PBMCs.

Written as DNA, the CDR3 is TGTGCCAGCAGCTCGCTGTATGAAGCTTTCTTT. It codes for CASSSLYEAFF. The chain joins TRBV11-2 to TRBJ1-1; D call uncertain. The CDR3 length is 11 residues. Trimming shortened V by 4 bases and J by 7 bases, and 7 bases separated the two germline ends. Germline V gene lookup returns CDR1 SGHAT and CDR2 FQNNGV.